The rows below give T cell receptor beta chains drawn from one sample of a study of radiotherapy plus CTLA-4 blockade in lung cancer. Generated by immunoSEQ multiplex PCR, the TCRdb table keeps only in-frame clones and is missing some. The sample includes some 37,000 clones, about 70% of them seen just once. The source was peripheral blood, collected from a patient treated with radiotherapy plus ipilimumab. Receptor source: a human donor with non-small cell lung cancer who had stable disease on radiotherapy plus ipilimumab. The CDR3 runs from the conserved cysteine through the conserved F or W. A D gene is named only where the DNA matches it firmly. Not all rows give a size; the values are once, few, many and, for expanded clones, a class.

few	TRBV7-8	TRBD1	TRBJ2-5	TGTGCCAGCACGCCGACAGGGGGCGACGAGGAGACCCAGTACTTC	CASTPTGGDEETQYF
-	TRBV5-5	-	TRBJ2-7	TGTGCCAGCAGTTCACAGAAATCCTACGAGCAGTACTTC	CASSSQKSYEQYF
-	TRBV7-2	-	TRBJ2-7	TGTGCCAGCAGCTTAGATAGCAGGGTTAACGAGCAGTACTTC	CASSLDSRVNEQYF
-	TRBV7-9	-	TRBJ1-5	TGTGCCAGCAGCTTAGGGTCAGGGAGCAATCAGCCCCAGCATTTT	CASSLGSGSNQPQHF
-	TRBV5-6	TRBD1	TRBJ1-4	TGTGCCAGCAGCTCTCGGGACAGGGAAACTAATGAAAAACTGTTTTTT	CASSSRDRETNEKLFF
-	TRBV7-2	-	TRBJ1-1	TGTGCCAGCAGCTTAGGTGTCATGAACACTGAAGCTTTCTTT	CASSLGVMNTEAFF
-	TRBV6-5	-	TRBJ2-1	TGTGCCAGCAGGCGACTAGGGGGTTACAATGAGCAGTTCTTC	CASRRLGGYNEQFF
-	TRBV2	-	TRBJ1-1	TGTGCCAGCAGTGGGATGGAGGGGGTATGGGGGGCGGAAGCTTTCTTT	CASSGMEGVWGAEAFF
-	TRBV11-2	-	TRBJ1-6	TGTGCCAGCAGCTTAATACAGGGAAATTCACCCCTCCACTTT	CASSLIQGNSPLHF
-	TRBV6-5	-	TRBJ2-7	TGTGCCGTGGGGGAGCCGCTAACCTACGAGCAGTACTTC	CAVGEPLTYEQYF
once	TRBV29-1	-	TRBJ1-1	TGCAGCGTTGTTCGGGGCACCACTGAAGCTTTCTTT	CSVVRGTTEAFF
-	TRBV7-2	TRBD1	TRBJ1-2	TGTGCCAGCAGCTCGCAGGGGGCAAGTGGCTACACCTTC	CASSSQGASGYTF
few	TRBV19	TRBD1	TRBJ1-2	TGTGCCAGTAGGGACCTCCTTCAGGGGGGCTATGGCTACACCTTC	CASRDLLQGGYGYTF
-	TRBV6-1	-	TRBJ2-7	TGTGCCAGCAGTCCCGGGGGTGAGCAGTACTTC	CASSPGGEQYF
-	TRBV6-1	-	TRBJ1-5	TGTGCCAGCAGTGAGATGGGCCAAAGCAATCAGCCCCAGCATTTT	CASSEMGQSNQPQHF
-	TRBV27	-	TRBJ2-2	TGTGCCAGCAGTAAAAGAGGACAGAACACCGGGGAGCTGTTTTTT	CASSKRGQNTGELFF
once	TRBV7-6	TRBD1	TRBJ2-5	TGTGCCAGCAGCACCTGGGACAGGGGCCTCCAAGAGACCCAGTACTTC	CASSTWDRGLQETQYF
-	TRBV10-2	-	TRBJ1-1	TGCGCCAGCACAGGGGCGAACACTGAAGCTTTCTTT	CASTGANTEAFF
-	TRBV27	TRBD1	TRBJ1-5	TGTGCCAGCAGTTTCGAGGGGGCCTCCAATCAGCCCCAGCATTTT	CASSFEGASNQPQHF
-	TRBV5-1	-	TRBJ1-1	TGCGCCAGCAGCGCGGACACAGCCTCGAACACTGAAGCTTTCTTT	CASSADTASNTEAFF
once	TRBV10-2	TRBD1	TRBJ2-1	TGCGCCAGCAGTGCCCGGGACAGATACAATGAGCAGTTCTTC	CASSARDRYNEQFF
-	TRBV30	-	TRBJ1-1	TGTGCCTGGTCCCAGGGGAACACTGAAGCTTTCTTT	CAWSQGNTEAFF
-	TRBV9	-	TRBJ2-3	TGTGCCAGCAGCGTAGTTGAGAACCCTAGCACAGATACGCAGTATTTT	CASSVVENPSTDTQYF
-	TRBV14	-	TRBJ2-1	TGTGCCAGCAGCCAATTAAACAGGGTCTCCTCCTACAATGAGCAGTTCTTC	CASSQLNRVSSYNEQFF
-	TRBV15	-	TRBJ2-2	TGTGCCACCAGCAGATGGGGGGCGCGGGACACCGGGGAGCTGTTTTTT	CATSRWGARDTGELFF
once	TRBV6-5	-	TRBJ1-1	TGTGCCAGCAGTTACTCTACCGGGGGGGAAGGGCAATTCGCCTTCTTT	CASSYSTGGEGQFAFF
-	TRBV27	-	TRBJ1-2	TGTGCCAGCAGTTTATCGTTTGGCAGGATTCAACCTAACTATGGCTACACCTTC	CASSLSFGRIQPNYGYTF
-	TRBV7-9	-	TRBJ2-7	TGTGCCAGCAGCTTAGACGGTTTGGGCTTCGAGCAGTACTTC	CASSLDGLGFEQYF
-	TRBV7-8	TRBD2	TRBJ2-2	TGTGCCAGCAGCTCCCTAGCGGGGGGGCAGAGCGGGGAGCTGTTTTTT	CASSSLAGGQSGELFF
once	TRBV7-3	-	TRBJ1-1	TGTGCCAGCAGCTTGGGGGCGGGGCTCCGGACTGAAGCTTTCTTT	CASSLGAGLRTEAFF
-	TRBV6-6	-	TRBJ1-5	TGTGCCAGCAGTTACGACAGCAATCAGCCCCAGCATTTT	CASSYDSNQPQHF
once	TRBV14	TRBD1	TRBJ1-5	TGTGCCAGCAGCCACGGGACAGGCCCCAATCAGCCCCAGCATTTT	CASSHGTGPNQPQHF
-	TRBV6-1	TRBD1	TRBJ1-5	TGTGCCTGCCACAGGGGAGGGAGCAATCAGCCCCAGCATTTT	CACHRGGSNQPQHF
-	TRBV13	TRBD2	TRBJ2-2	TGTGCCAGCAGCTCACTAGCGGGGGGGCCCCCGAACACCGGGGAGCTGTTTTTT	CASSSLAGGPPNTGELFF
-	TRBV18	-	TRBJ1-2	TGTGCCAGCTCACCACTTCCAGGGCCCTATGGCTACACCTTC	CASSPLPGPYGYTF
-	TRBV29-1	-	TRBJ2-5	TGCAGTGCCCGGGCGGGGAACTTAGAGACCCAGTACTTC	CSARAGNLETQYF
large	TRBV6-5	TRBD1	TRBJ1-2	TGTGCCAGCAGTTACGTAACCGGGACAGGGGCTTATGGCTACACCTTC	CASSYVTGTGAYGYTF
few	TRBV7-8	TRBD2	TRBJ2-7	TGTGCCAGCAGCTTAGCTTTAGGACTAGCGGCGTCCTACGAGCAGTACTTC	CASSLALGLAASYEQYF
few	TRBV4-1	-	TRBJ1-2	TGCGCCAGCAGCCAAGCTTTTACGCATGGAGACACGGAGAGAGGTGGCTACACCTTC	CASSQAFTHGDTERGGYTF
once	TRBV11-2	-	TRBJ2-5	TGTGCCAGCAGCTTCCCACTCTTTGGGCAAGAGACCCAGTACTTC	CASSFPLFGQETQYF
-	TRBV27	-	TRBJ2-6	TGTGCCAGCAGTTCGGGCGCCAGATTGAGTGGGGCCAACGTCCTGACTTTC	CASSSGARLSGANVLTF